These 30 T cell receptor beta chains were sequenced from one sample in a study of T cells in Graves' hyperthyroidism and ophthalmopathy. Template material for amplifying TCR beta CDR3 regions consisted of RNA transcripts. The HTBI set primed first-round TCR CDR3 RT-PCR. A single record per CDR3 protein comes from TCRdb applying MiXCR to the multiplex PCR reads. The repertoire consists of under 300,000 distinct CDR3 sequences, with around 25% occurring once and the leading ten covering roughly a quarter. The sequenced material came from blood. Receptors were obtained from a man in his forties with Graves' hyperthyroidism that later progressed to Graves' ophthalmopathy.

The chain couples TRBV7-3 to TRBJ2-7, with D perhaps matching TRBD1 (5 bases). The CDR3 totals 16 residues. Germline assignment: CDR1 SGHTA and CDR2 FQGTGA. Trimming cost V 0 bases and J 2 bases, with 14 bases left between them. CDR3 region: CASSLTFDRPAYEQYF. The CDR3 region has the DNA TGTGCCAGCAGCTTAACGTTCGACAGACCAGCCTACGAGCAGTACTTC.

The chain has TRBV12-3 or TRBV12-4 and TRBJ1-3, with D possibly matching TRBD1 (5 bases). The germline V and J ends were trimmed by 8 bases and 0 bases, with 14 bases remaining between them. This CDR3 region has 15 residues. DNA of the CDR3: TGTGCCAGCCGTCGCTCGGGGGTCTCTGGAAACACCATATATTTT. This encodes CASRRSGVSGNTIYF.

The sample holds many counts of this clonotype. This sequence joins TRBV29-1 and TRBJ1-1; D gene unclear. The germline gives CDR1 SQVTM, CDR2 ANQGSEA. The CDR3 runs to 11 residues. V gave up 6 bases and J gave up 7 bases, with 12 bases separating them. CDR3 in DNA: TGCAGCGTGACCCGGGTTGGTGAAGCTTTCTTT. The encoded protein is CSVTRVGEAFF.

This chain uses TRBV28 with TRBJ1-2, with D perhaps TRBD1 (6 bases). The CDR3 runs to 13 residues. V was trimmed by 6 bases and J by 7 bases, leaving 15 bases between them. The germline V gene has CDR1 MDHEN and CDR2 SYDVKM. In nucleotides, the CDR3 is TGTGCCAGCAGGGGGGCGGTCGCTAGTGGCTACACCTTC. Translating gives CASRGAVASGYTF.

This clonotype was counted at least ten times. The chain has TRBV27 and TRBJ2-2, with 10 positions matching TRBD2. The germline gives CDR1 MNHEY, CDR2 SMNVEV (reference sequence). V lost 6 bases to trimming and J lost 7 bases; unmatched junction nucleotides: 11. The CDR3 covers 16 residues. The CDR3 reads CASRTFSSGGGGELFF. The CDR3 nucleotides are TGTGCCAGCAGGACCTTCTCTAGCGGGGGCGGCGGGGAGCTGTTTTTT.

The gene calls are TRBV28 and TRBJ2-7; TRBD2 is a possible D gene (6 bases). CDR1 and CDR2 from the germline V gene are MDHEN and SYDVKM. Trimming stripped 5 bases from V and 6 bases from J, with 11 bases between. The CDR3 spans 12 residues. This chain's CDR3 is CASSLKTSEQYF. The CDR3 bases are TGTGCCAGCAGTCTCAAGACTAGCGAGCAGTACTTC.

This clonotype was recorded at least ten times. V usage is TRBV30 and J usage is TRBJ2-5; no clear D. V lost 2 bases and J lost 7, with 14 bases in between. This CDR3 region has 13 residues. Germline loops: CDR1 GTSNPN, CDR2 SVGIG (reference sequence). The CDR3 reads CAWSPAPVRTQYF. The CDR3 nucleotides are TGTGCCTGGAGTCCAGCTCCTGTCCGGACCCAGTACTTC.

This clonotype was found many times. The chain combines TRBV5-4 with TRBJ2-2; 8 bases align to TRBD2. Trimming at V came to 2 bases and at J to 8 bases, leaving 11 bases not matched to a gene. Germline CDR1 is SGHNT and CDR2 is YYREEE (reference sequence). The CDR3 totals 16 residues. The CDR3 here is CASSLKPGLVSGELFF. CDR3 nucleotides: TGTGCCAGCAGCTTAAAACCGGGACTAGTTTCTGGGGAGCTGTTTTTT. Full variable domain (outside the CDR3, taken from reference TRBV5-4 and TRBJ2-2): ETGVTQSPTHLIKTRGQQVTLRCSSQSGHNTVSWYQQALGQGPQFIFQYYREEENGRGNFPPRFSGLQFPNYSSELNVNALELDDSALYLCASSLKPGLVSGELFFGEGSRLTVL.

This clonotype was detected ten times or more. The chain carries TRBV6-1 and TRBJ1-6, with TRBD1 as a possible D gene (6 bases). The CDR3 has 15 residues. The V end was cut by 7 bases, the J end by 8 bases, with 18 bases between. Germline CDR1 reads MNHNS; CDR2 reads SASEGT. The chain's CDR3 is CASTILQGSDSPLHF. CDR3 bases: TGTGCCAGCACTATTTTACAGGGAAGTGATTCACCCCTCCACTTT.

The DNA for the CDR3 is TGTGCCAGCAGTGAACTAGCGGGAAGCTCCTACGAGCAGTACTTC. This encodes CASSELAGSSYEQYF. V is TRBV6-1 and J is TRBJ2-7, with 9 bases matching TRBD2. J was trimmed by 0 bases and V by 2 bases; bases with no gene match: 2. Germline V CDR1 and CDR2: MNHNS, SASEGT. The CDR3 runs 15 residues.

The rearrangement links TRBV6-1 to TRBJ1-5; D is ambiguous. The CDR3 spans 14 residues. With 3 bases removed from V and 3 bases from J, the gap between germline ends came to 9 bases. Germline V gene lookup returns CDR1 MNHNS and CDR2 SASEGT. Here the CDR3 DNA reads TGTGCCAGCAGTGACCTCCCGGCCAATCAGCCCCAGCATTTT. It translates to CASSDLPANQPQHF.

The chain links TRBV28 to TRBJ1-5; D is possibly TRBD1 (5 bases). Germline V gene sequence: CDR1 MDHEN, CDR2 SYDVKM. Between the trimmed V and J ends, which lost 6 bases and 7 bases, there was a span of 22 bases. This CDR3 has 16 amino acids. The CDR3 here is CASSTAGSVGTQPQHF. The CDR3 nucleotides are TGTGCCAGCAGCACCGCTGGGTCAGTCGGGACGCAGCCCCAGCATTTT.

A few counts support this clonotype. CDR3 sequence: CASSEAQRAGGSYEQYF. CDR3 nucleotide sequence: TGTGCCAGCAGTGAAGCGCAGAGGGCGGGAGGGTCCTACGAGCAGTACTTC. The chain carries TRBV6-1 and TRBJ2-7; 9 positions match TRBD2. Unmatched junction bases numbered 7, after V lost 0 bases and J lost 1 base. CDR3 length: 17 residues. Germline V CDR1 and CDR2: MNHNS, SASEGT.

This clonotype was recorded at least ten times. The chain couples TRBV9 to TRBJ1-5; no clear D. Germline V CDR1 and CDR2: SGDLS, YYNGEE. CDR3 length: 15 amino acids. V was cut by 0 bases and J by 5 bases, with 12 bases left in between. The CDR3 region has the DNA TGTGCCAGCAGCGTAGCTCCGGGTTTGGATCAGCCCCAGCATTTT. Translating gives CASSVAPGLDQPQHF.

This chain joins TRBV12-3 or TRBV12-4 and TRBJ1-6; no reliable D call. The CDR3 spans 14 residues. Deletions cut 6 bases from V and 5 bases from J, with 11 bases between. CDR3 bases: TGTGCCAGCAGCCAGGACCTAGATAATTCACCCCTCCACTTT. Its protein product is CASSQDLDNSPLHF.

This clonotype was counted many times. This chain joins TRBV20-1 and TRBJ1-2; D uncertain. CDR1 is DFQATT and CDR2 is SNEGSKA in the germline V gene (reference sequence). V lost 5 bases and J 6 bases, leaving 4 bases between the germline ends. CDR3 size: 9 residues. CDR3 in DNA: TGCAGTGCTGATCATGGCTACACCTTC. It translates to CSADHGYTF.

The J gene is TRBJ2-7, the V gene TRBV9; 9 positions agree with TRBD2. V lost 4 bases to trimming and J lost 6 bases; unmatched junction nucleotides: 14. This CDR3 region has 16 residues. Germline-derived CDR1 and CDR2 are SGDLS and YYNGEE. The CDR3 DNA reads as TGTGCCAGCAGCCCCGCCGGTGGTAGCGGGAGAGTCGAGCAGTACTTC. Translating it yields CASSPAGGSGRVEQYF.

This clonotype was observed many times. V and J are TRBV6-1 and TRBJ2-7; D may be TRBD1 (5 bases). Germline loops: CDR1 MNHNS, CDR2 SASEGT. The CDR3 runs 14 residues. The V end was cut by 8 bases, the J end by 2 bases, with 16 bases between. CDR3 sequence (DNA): TGTGCCAGCCTAAACCCTCTGGGGCCCTACGAGCAGTACTTC. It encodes CASLNPLGPYEQYF.

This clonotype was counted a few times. In nucleotides, the CDR3 is TGTGCCAGCAGTTTATTTTTAGGTGGGACAGGAGGCAATCAGCCCCAGCATTTT. It is translated as CASSLFLGGTGGNQPQHF. The chain uses TRBV12-3 or TRBV12-4 and TRBJ1-5; 8 bases are shared with TRBD1. The CDR3 length is 18 residues. The J segment lost 2 bases and the V segment lost 2 bases, leaving 11 bases of the junction unmatched.

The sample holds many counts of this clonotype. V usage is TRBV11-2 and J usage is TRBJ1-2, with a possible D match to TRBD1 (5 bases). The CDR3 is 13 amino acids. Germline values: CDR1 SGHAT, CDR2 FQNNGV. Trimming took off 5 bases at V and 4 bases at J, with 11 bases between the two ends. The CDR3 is CASSVQEGYGYTF. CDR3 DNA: TGTGCCAGCAGCGTACAGGAAGGCTATGGCTACACCTTC.

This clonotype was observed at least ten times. The CDR3 DNA sequence: TGTGCCAGCAGGGGATCAGCGGACGGCGGAGAGCAGTACTTC. It translates to CASRGSADGGEQYF. The chain couples TRBV11-2 to TRBJ2-7; D is possibly TRBD2 (5 bases). The CDR3 is made up of 14 amino acids. The ends were cut back, 6 bases at V and 7 bases at J, with 19 bases in the middle. CDR1 is SGHAT and CDR2 is FQNNGV in the germline V gene.

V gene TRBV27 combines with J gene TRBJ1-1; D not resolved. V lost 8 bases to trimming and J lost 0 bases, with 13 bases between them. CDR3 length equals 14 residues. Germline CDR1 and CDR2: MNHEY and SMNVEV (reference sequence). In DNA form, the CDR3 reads TGTGCCAGCCAAGAAGGAACCTTGAACACTGAAGCTTTCTTT. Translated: CASQEGTLNTEAFF.

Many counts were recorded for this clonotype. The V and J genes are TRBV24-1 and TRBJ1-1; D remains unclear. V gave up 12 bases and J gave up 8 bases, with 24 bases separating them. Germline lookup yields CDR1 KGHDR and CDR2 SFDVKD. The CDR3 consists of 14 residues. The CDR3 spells CAAQRKIRTDEAFF. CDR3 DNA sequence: TGTGCCGCCCAAAGGAAGATCAGGACGGACGAAGCTTTCTTT.

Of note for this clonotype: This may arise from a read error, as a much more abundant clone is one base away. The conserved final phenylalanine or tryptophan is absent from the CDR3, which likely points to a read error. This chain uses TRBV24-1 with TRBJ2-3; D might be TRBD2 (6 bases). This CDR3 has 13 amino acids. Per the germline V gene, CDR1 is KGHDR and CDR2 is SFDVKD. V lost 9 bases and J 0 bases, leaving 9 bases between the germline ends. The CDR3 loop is CATGSGSTDTQYL. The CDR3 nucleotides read TGTGCCACCGGCAGCGGGAGCACAGATACGCAGTATCTT.

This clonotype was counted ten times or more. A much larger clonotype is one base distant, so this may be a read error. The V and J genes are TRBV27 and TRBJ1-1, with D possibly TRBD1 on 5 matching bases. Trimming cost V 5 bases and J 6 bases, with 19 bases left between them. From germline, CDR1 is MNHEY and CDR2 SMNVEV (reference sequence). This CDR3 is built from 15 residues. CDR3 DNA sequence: TGTGCCAGCAGTACAATTCGGGCAGGGCTACCTGAAGCTTTCTTT. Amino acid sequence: CASSTIRAGLPEAFF.

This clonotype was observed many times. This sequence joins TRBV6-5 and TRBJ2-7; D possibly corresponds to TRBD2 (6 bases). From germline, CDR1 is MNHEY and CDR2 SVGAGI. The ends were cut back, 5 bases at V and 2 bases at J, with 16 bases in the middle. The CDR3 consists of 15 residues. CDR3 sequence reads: CASSIQVADPYEQYF. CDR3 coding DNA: TGTGCCAGCAGTATACAGGTAGCGGACCCCTACGAGCAGTACTTC.

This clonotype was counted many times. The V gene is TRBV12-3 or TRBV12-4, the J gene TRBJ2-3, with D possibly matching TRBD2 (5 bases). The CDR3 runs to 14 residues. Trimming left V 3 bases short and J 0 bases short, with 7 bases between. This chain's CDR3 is CASSFAGSTDTQYF. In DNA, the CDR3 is TGTGCCAGCAGTTTCGCGGGTAGCACAGATACGCAGTATTTT.

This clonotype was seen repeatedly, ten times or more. Here the CDR3 DNA reads TGTGCCATCAGTGACCCCGAGAGGGCCGGGGAGCTGTTTTTT. Translation gives CAISDPERAGELFF. The V gene is TRBV10-3, the J gene TRBJ2-2; possibly TRBD2 for D (5 bases). V was trimmed by 3 bases and J by 6 bases, leaving 11 bases between them. The CDR3 covers 14 residues. CDR1 is ENHRY and CDR2 is SYGVKD in the germline V gene.

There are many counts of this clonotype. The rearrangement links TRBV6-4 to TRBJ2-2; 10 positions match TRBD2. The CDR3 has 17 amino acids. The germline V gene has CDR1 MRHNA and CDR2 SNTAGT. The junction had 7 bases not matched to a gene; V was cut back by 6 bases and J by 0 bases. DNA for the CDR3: TGTGCCAGCAGACCTAGCGGGAGTTACACGAACACCGGGGAGCTGTTTTTT. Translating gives CASRPSGSYTNTGELFF.

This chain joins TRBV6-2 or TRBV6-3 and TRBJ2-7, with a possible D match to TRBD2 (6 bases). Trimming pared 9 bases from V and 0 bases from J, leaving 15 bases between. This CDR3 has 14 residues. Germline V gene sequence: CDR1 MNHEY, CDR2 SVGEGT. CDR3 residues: CASGTQRLSYEQYF. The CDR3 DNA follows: TGTGCCAGTGGGACTCAACGCCTCTCCTACGAGCAGTACTTC.